This T cell receptor beta chain was recovered during a study of blood T cell repertoires in COVID-19. As for the study in general: Italy, Spain and the United States were the sources of the convalescent and acute COVID-19 samples. The cDNA or gDNA used as material had been derived from T cells, B-cell-depleted T cells, or PBMCs.

The Seattle patients, enrolled during active infection, were followed longitudinally. Original processing notes: The authors estimated nucleated cell counts from reference gene primer amplification. The data were produced by immunoSEQ multiplex PCR, yet TCRdb's version contains in-frame clones alone and is incomplete. That table is the source of V, J and clone size, and D and trimming were worked out from the DNA. The data contain roughly 170,000 clones, approximately 79% of them singletons. Germline V gene data show CDR1 as LNHDA and CDR2 as SQIVND (reference sequence). The V gene lost 6 bases and the J gene lost 0 bases, with 12 bases spanning the gap. CDR3 length: 16 amino acids.

The chain has TRBV19 and TRBJ2-6; D perhaps matches TRBD1 (5 bases). This clonotype was sampled from a woman aged 55-75 years with COVID-19, enrolled during active disease. The specimen sequenced was peripheral blood. The CDR3 DNA is TGTGCCAGTAGGACCGACAGCCTCTCTGGGGCCAACGTCCTGACTTTC. Translating gives CASRTDSLSGANVLTF.